The 31 T cell receptor beta chains presented below share a single source sample, sequenced in a study of blood T cell repertoires in COVID-19. Data came from immunoSEQ multiplex PCR; TCRdb stores just in-frame clones and leaves some out. The sample has roughly 170,000 clones; about 84% are singletons. Input material: peripheral blood. The origin of the receptors is a human donor in a cohort sampled during active COVID-19.

The chain carries TRBV13 and TRBJ2-7; TRBD1 matches at 10 bases. V shed 5 bases and J 2 bases; nucleotides not matched to a gene: 6. This CDR3 is built from 15 residues. Germline CDR1 PRHDT, CDR2 FYEKMQ (reference sequence). The CDR3 loop reads CASSHYGTGAYEQYF. DNA for the CDR3: TGTGCCAGCAGCCACTACGGGACAGGGGCCTACGAGCAGTACTTC.

V gene TRBV15 combines with J gene TRBJ1-1; D gene uncertain. There are 13 residues in the CDR3. V lost 2 bases to trimming and J lost 3 bases, with 7 bases between them. Germline V gene sequence: CDR1 LNHNV, CDR2 YYDKDF (reference sequence). CDR3: CATSRSGYTEAFF. The CDR3 DNA is TGTGCCACCAGCAGATCCGGGTACACTGAAGCTTTCTTT.

CDR3 nucleotides: TGCGCCAGCAGCCCGATATACCTTACAGGGCGGGCGGAGAACACTGAAGCTTTCTTT. Protein sequence: CASSPIYLTGRAENTEAFF. The rearrangement joins TRBV4-1 to TRBJ1-1; TRBD1 is a possible D gene (6 bases). The CDR3 consists of 19 residues. Germline V gene lookup returns CDR1 MGHRA and CDR2 YSYEKL. Trimming removed 4 bases from V and 1 base from J, with 25 bases in between.

V gene TRBV27 combines with J gene TRBJ2-7, with D perhaps TRBD1 (6 bases). The CDR3 runs 15 residues. Germline V CDR1 and CDR2: MNHEY, SMNVEV (reference sequence). Trimming took off 6 bases at V and 7 bases at J, with 22 bases between the two ends. CDR3 sequence: CASSPLGARAREQYF. CDR3 sequence (DNA): TGTGCCAGCAGCCCATTGGGGGCACGGGCGCGGGAGCAGTACTTC.

This sequence joins TRBV20-1 and TRBJ1-5; D unresolved. The CDR3 runs to 13 residues. Germline V gene sequence: CDR1 DFQATT, CDR2 SNEGSKA (reference sequence). Deletions cut 3 bases from V and 4 bases from J, with 10 bases between. CDR3: CSASLPGNQPQHF. The CDR3 nucleotides read TGCAGTGCTAGTCTCCCGGGAAATCAGCCCCAGCATTTT.

V is TRBV7-8 and J is TRBJ2-7; D possibly corresponds to TRBD1 (7 bases). V lost 1 base to trimming and J lost 6 bases, with 10 bases between them. CDR1 and CDR2 (germline): SGHVS, FQNEAQ. This CDR3 region has 13 residues. Here the CDR3 DNA reads TGTGCCAGCAGCTTAGACAGGGGAGGCGAGCAGTACTTC. Translated: CASSLDRGGEQYF.

The V and J genes are TRBV10-3 and TRBJ1-2, with D maybe TRBD1 (6 bases). CDR1 and CDR2 (germline): ENHRY, SYGVKD. CDR3 length: 12 amino acids. V lost 3 bases, J lost 8 bases, and 10 bases lay in between. The chain's CDR3 is CAISDSGDGYTF. The DNA for the CDR3 is TGTGCCATCAGTGACTCAGGGGACGGCTACACCTTC.

CDR3 sequence: CASSPPRREDEQYF. The CDR3 bases are TGTGCCAGCTCACCCCCTAGGAGGGAGGACGAGCAGTACTTC. This chain links TRBV18 with TRBJ2-7; D may be TRBD2 (6 bases). The V end lost 3 bases, the J end lost 5 bases, and 14 bases lay between the germline ends. Germline-derived CDR1 and CDR2 are KGHSH and LQKENI. There are 14 residues in the CDR3.

The sample holds one count of this clone. The rearrangement joins TRBV18 to TRBJ1-6; D gene unclear. The CDR3 has 15 residues. Trimming removed 3 bases from V and 10 bases from J, with 16 bases in between. Germline V CDR1 and CDR2: KGHSH, LQKENI. CDR3 loop: CASSPSGGIGSPLHF. The CDR3 nucleotides are TGTGCCAGCTCACCGTCTGGAGGCATCGGATCACCCCTCCACTTT.

The V and J genes are TRBV4-1 and TRBJ1-1, with a tentative D call TRBD1 (6 bases). The CDR3 contains 16 residues. Germline V gives CDR1 MGHRA, CDR2 YSYEKL. The V gene lost 3 bases and the J gene lost 3 bases, with 17 bases spanning the gap. Here the CDR3 reads CASSHPGARVDTEAFF. The CDR3 DNA reads TGCGCCAGCAGCCACCCAGGGGCAAGGGTGGACACTGAAGCTTTCTTT.

V usage is TRBV6-6 and J usage is TRBJ1-2; 7 nucleotides agree with TRBD1. CDR3 size: 14 residues. The germline V gene encodes CDR1 MNHNY and CDR2 SVGAGI (reference sequence). The junction had 7 bases not matched to a gene; V was cut back by 5 bases and J by 4 bases. CDR3 in amino acids: CASSQDRASYGYTF. DNA for the CDR3: TGTGCCAGCAGTCAAGACAGGGCCAGCTATGGCTACACCTTC.

This chain links TRBV6-2 or TRBV6-3 with TRBJ1-1; possibly TRBD1 for D (5 bases). The germline V gene has CDR1 MNHEY and CDR2 SVGEGT. The V end was cut by 5 bases, the J end by 5 bases, with 15 bases between. CDR3 length equals 14 residues. The CDR3 reads CASSPGEGSTEAFF. CDR3 nucleotides: TGTGCCAGCAGTCCCGGGGAGGGGAGTACTGAAGCTTTCTTT.

The genes are TRBV5-5 and TRBJ2-5; 11 bases line up with TRBD2. The CDR3 has 17 amino acids. Germline CDR1 and CDR2: SGHKS and YYEKEE (reference sequence). Trimming removed 1 base from V and 0 bases from J; junction bases left unmatched: 5. CDR3 protein: CASSLPSGGQYQETQYF. The CDR3 bases are TGTGCCAGCAGCTTGCCTAGCGGGGGGCAATACCAAGAGACCCAGTACTTC.

This chain links TRBV2 with TRBJ1-6, with 8 bases that match TRBD1. The CDR3 is 16 residues long. CDR1 and CDR2 (germline): SNHLY, FYNNEI. V trimming: 2 bases; J trimming: 10 bases; junction bases outside the gene matches: 10. CDR3 DNA sequence: TGTGCCAGCAGTGAACAGGGGGCGCTTAAAGGGTCACCCCTCCACTTT. It codes for CASSEQGALKGSPLHF.

CDR3: CASSLVGGQGGSYEQYF. CDR3 sequence (DNA): TGTGCCAGCAGTTTAGTAGGGGGACAGGGAGGATCCTACGAGCAGTACTTC. The gene calls are TRBV27 and TRBJ2-7; TRBD1 agrees at 9 bases. J lost 1 base, V lost 2 bases, and 9 bases had no gene match. Germline V gene lookup returns CDR1 MNHEY and CDR2 SMNVEV (reference sequence). The CDR3 loop spans 17 amino acids.

The rearrangement links TRBV15 to TRBJ2-5; D gene ambiguous. The CDR3 is 13 residues long. V was trimmed by 1 base and J by 2 bases, leaving 5 bases between them. Germline-derived CDR1 and CDR2 are LNHNV and YYDKDF (reference sequence). This chain's CDR3 is CATSRGRQETQYF. The DNA for the CDR3 is TGTGCCACCAGCAGAGGGCGGCAAGAGACCCAGTACTTC.

V usage is TRBV2 and J usage is TRBJ1-2, with D possibly TRBD1 on 5 matching bases. V lost 0 bases to trimming and J lost 1 base, with 9 bases between them. Germline-derived CDR1 and CDR2 are SNHLY and FYNNEI. The CDR3 spans 15 residues. The CDR3 reads CASSEAGGLNYGYTF. The CDR3 DNA is TGTGCCAGCAGTGAAGCGGGGGGTCTTAACTATGGCTACACCTTC.

The chain uses TRBV11-2 and TRBJ1-4, with 9 bases lining up with TRBD1. With V trimmed by 5 bases and J by 12 bases, 10 bases remained unmatched. The germline V gene encodes CDR1 SGHAT and CDR2 FQNNGV. The CDR3 has 14 residues. As DNA, the CDR3 is TGTGCCAGCAGCCCTCGGGACAGGGTAGCTGAACTGTTTTTT. Encoded protein: CASSPRDRVAELFF.

V is TRBV18 and J is TRBJ1-5, with D perhaps matching TRBD1 (5 bases). The CDR3 has 16 amino acids. Germline CDR1 and CDR2: KGHSH and LQKENI. V shed 3 bases and J shed 6 bases, with 18 bases lying between them. CDR3 amino acids: CASSPLGTARLQPQHF. The CDR3 nucleotides are TGTGCCAGCTCACCGTTGGGGACTGCCAGACTTCAGCCCCAGCATTTT.

This sequence joins TRBV5-1 and TRBJ1-2; D remains unclear. Germline-derived CDR1 and CDR2 are SGHRS and YFSETQ. The V and J ends lost 4 bases and 5 bases respectively, with 12 bases between them. This CDR3 has 13 amino acids. The CDR3 reads CASSAAGIYGYTF. CDR3 bases: TGCGCCAGCAGCGCGGCGGGGATTTATGGCTACACCTTC.

J is TRBJ2-6 and V is TRBV13; 7 nucleotides agree with TRBD1. Germline V lookup: CDR1 PRHDT, CDR2 FYEKMQ (reference sequence). The CDR3 covers 16 residues. The trim removed 7 bases at V and 2 bases at J, leaving 8 bases unmatched. Here the CDR3 DNA reads TGTGCCAGCACCGACAGGGCAACTCCTGGGGCCAACGTCCTGACTTTC. Residues: CASTDRATPGANVLTF. Combining the CDR3 with reference TRBV13 and TRBJ2-6 gives the whole variable domain AAGVIQSPRHLIKEKRETATLKCYPIPRHDTVYWYQQGPGQDPQFLISFYEKMQSDKGSIPDRFSAQQFSDYHSELNMSSLELGDSALYFCASTDRATPGANVLTFGAGSRLTVL.

V and J are TRBV19 and TRBJ2-2; 9 positions match TRBD1. The CDR3 covers 16 residues. The junction had 10 bases not matched to a gene; V was cut back by 7 bases and J by 4 bases. CDR1 is LNHDA, CDR2 SQIVND, per germline (reference sequence). CDR3 residues: CASTALGTGRTGELFF. CDR3 sequence (DNA): TGTGCCAGTACCGCATTGGGGACAGGGCGCACCGGGGAGCTGTTTTTT.

The V gene is TRBV9, the J gene TRBJ2-5, with 13 bases identical to TRBD2. CDR3 length equals 18 residues. The germline CDR1 and CDR2 sequences are SGDLS and YYNGEE. V lost 4 bases, J lost 3 bases, and 12 bases stayed unmatched. CDR3 protein: CASSPSPRTSGGEETQYF. CDR3 coding DNA: TGTGCCAGCAGCCCCTCTCCTCGGACTAGCGGGGGAGAAGAGACCCAGTACTTC.

The chain is built from TRBV4-1 and TRBJ2-7, with a weak D call TRBD2 (6 bases). V lost 0 bases to trimming and J lost 3 bases, with 12 bases between them. CDR3 length: 15 residues. The germline gives CDR1 MGHRA, CDR2 YSYEKL. The CDR3 reads CASSQDAGLNYEQYF. The CDR3 DNA is TGCGCCAGCAGCCAAGATGCCGGACTAAACTACGAGCAGTACTTC.

The rearrangement joins TRBV7-3 to TRBJ2-1, with 15 bases fitting TRBD2. With 1 base clipped from V and 5 bases from J, the junction kept 3 bases outside the gene matches. The CDR3 covers 17 residues. CDR1 SGHTA and CDR2 FQGTGA come from the germline V gene. CDR3 bases: TGTGCCAGCAGCTTAATTGGGACTAGCGGGGGGAACAATGAGCAGTTCTTC. Protein: CASSLIGTSGGNNEQFF.

This clone was seen a few times. The CDR3 sequence is CASSLRNEQFF. The CDR3 coding sequence is TGTGCCAGCAGCTTACGGAATGAGCAGTTCTTC. This chain uses TRBV5-4 with TRBJ2-1, with D uncertain. The CDR3 runs to 11 residues. With 2 bases removed from V and 7 bases from J, the gap between germline ends came to 4 bases. Per the germline V gene, CDR1 is SGHNT and CDR2 is YYREEE (reference sequence).

V and J are TRBV7-2 and TRBJ1-2; D unresolved. CDR1 is SGHTA, CDR2 FQGNSA, per germline. CDR3 length: 16 amino acids. The V gene lost 4 bases and the J gene lost 1 base, with 16 bases spanning the gap. DNA of the CDR3: TGTGCCAGCAGCTCCGAGGGAACAACCCGTAACTATGGCTACACCTTC. Its protein is CASSSEGTTRNYGYTF.

The chain recombines TRBV4-1 with TRBJ2-1; 9 bases fit TRBD1. V lost 2 bases, J lost 7 bases, and 6 bases stayed unmatched. Looked up from germline, CDR1 is MGHRA and CDR2 is YSYEKL. The CDR3 totals 15 residues. The CDR3 protein is CASSQPGQGRNEQFF. CDR3 sequence (DNA): TGCGCCAGCAGCCAACCGGGACAGGGTAGGAATGAGCAGTTCTTC.

The V call is TRBV10-1, the J call TRBJ2-1; 7 bases are a match to TRBD1. The CDR3 is 15 amino acids. V trimming: 3 bases; J trimming: 3 bases; junction bases outside the gene matches: 5. Germline lookup yields CDR1 WNHNN and CDR2 SYGVQD (reference sequence). The CDR3 DNA reads TGCGCCAGCAGTGATGGGCAGGGGGTCTACAATGAGCAGTTCTTC. As protein: CASSDGQGVYNEQFF.

This sequence joins TRBV5-1 and TRBJ2-7, with D possibly TRBD2 on 6 matching bases. The germline CDR1 and CDR2 sequences are SGHRS and YFSETQ. The CDR3 has 13 amino acids. Deletions cut 3 bases from V and 5 bases from J, with 12 bases between. The CDR3 DNA is TGCGCCAGCAGCTATTGGGGCGGGGACGAGCAGTACTTC. The encoded protein is CASSYWGGDEQYF.

The chain carries TRBV15 and TRBJ2-3; 7 nucleotides agree with TRBD1. The CDR3 consists of 14 residues. The J segment lost 0 bases and the V segment lost 5 bases, leaving 2 bases of the junction unmatched. Germline values: CDR1 LNHNV, CDR2 YYDKDF (reference sequence). CDR3 sequence: CATSPRGSTDTQYF. CDR3 nucleotides: TGTGCCACCAGCCCCAGGGGGAGCACAGATACGCAGTATTTT.